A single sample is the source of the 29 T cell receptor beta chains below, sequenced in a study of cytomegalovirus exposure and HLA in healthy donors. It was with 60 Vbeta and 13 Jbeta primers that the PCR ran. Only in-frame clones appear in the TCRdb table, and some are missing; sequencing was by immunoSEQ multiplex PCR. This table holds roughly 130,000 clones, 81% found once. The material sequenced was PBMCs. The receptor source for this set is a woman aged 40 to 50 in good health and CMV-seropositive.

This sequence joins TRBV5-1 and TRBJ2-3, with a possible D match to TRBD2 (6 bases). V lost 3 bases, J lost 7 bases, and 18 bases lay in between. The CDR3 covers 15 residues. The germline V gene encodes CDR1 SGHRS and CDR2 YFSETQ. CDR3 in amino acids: CASSSGFTSSYTQYF. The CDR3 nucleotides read TGCGCCAGCAGCTCAGGGTTTACTAGCTCATATACGCAGTATTTT.

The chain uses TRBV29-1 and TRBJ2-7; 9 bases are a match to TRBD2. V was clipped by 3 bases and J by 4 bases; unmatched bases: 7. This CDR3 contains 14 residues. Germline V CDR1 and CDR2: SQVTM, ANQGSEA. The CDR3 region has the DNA TGCAGCGTTGAGGGATCTAGCGGGGCTTACGAGCAGTACTTC. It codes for CSVEGSSGAYEQYF.

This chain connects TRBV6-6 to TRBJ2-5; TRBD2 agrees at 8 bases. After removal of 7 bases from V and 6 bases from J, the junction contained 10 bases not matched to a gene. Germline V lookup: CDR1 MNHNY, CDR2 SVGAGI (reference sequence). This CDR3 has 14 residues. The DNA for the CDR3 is TGTGCCAGCACTCGCGTGCGGGGGGAACAGACCCAGTACTTC. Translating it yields CASTRVRGEQTQYF.

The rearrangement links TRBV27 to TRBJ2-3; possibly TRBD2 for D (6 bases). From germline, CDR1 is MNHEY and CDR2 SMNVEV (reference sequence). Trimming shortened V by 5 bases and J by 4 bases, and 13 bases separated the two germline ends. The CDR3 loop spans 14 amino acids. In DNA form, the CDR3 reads TGTGCCAGCAGTAGTTTCTGGGGGGCAGATACGCAGTATTTT. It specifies CASSSFWGADTQYF.

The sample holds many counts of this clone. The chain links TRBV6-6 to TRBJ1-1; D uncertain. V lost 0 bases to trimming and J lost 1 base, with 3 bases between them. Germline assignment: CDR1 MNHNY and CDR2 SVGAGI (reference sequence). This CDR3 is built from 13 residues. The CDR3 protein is CASSYSQNTEAFF. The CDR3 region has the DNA TGTGCCAGCAGTTACTCTCAGAACACTGAAGCTTTCTTT.

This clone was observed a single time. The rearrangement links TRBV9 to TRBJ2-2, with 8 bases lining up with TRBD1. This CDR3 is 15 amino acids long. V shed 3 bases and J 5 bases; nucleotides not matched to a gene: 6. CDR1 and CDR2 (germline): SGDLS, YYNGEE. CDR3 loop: CASSGDRGWTGELFF. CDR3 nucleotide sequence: TGTGCCAGCAGCGGAGACAGGGGTTGGACCGGGGAGCTGTTTTTT.

CDR3 DNA: TGTGCCAGCAGTTCCCGCCCGAGGGCAGATACGCAGTATTTT. It codes for CASSSRPRADTQYF. This chain joins TRBV28 and TRBJ2-3; weak D call: TRBD2 (5 bases). Trimming pared 4 bases from V and 4 bases from J, leaving 12 bases between. Germline V gene lookup returns CDR1 MDHEN and CDR2 SYDVKM. The CDR3 covers 14 residues.

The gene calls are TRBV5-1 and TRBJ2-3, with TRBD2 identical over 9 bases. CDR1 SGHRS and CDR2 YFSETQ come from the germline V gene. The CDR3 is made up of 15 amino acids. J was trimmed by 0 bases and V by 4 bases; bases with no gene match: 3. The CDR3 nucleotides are TGCGCCAGCAGCCTTAGCGGGAGCAGCACAGATACGCAGTATTTT. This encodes CASSLSGSSTDTQYF.

The CDR3 sequence: CASSFGASEYNEQFF. For the CDR3, the DNA is TGTGCCAGCAGCTTCGGGGCTAGCGAGTACAATGAGCAGTTCTTC. This chain joins TRBV5-4 and TRBJ2-1; possibly TRBD2 for D (6 bases). This CDR3 region has 15 residues. Per the germline V gene, CDR1 is SGHNT and CDR2 is YYREEE (reference sequence). Trimming removed 2 bases at V and 4 bases at J, with 13 bases between. The whole variable domain, remainder taken from reference TRBV5-4 and TRBJ2-1, is ETGVTQSPTHLIKTRGQQVTLRCSSQSGHNTVSWYQQALGQGPQFIFQYYREEENGRGNFPPRFSGLQFPNYSSELNVNALELDDSALYLCASSFGASEYNEQFFGPGTRLTVL.

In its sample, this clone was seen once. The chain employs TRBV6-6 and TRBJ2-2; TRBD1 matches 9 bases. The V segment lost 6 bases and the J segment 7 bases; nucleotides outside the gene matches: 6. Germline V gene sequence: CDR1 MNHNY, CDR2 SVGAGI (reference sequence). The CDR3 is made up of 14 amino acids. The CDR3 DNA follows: TGTGCCAGCAGGCCACAGGGGGCGGACGGGGAGCTGTTTTTT. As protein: CASRPQGADGELFF.

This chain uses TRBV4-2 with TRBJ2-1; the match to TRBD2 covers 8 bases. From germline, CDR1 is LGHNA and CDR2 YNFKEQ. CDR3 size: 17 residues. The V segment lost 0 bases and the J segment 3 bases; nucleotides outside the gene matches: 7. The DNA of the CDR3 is TGTGCCAGCAGCCAAGATCCAGCGGGAGATCGCTACAATGAGCAGTTCTTC. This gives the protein CASSQDPAGDRYNEQFF.

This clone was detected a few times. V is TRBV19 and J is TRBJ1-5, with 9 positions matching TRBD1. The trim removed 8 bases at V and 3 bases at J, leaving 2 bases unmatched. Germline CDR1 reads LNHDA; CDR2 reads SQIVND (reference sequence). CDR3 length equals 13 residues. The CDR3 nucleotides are TGTGCCAGTGGGGACAGGGTCAATCAGCCCCAGCATTTT. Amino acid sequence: CASGDRVNQPQHF.

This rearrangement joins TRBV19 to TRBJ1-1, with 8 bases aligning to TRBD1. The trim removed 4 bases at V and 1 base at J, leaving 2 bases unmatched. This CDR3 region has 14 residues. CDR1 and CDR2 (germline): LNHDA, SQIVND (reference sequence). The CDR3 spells CASSTGTGNTEAFF. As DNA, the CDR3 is TGTGCCAGTAGTACCGGGACAGGGAACACTGAAGCTTTCTTT.

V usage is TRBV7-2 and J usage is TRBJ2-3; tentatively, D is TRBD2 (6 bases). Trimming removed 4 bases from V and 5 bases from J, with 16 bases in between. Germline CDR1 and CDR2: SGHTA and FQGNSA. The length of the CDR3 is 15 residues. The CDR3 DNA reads TGTGCCAGCAGCTACACCGGGACTTCTGGAGATACGCAGTATTTT. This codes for CASSYTGTSGDTQYF.

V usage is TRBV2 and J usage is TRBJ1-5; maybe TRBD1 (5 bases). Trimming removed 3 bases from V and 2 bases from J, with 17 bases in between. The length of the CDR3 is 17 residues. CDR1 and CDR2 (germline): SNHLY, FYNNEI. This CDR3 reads CASSDDAGQVGNQPQHF. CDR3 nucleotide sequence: TGTGCCAGCAGTGATGATGCAGGACAAGTAGGCAATCAGCCCCAGCATTTT.

CDR3 nucleotides: TGTGCCAGCAGCCAAGAGGGGGGACTGACCTACGAGCAGTACTTC. It encodes CASSQEGGLTYEQYF. This chain joins TRBV4-2 and TRBJ2-5; D possibly corresponds to TRBD2 (6 bases). With the DNA end fitting TRBJ2-7 better, the J assignment may be wrong. The CDR3 is 15 residues long. In germline, CDR1 is LGHNA, CDR2 YNFKEQ.

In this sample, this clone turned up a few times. CDR3 region: CASSLVQGLAGNTDTQYF. The CDR3 region has the DNA TGTGCCAGCAGCTTAGTACAGGGACTAGCGGGAAACACAGATACGCAGTATTTT. The chain has TRBV13 and TRBJ2-3; 13 nucleotides line up with TRBD2. V shed 1 base, J shed 2 bases, and the junction held 6 bases outside the gene matches. This CDR3 has 18 amino acids. The germline CDR1 and CDR2 sequences are PRHDT and FYEKMQ (reference sequence).

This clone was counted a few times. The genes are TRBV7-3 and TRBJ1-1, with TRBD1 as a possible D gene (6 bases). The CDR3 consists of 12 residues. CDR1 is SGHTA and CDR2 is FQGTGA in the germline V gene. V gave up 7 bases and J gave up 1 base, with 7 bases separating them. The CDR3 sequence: CASTGANTEAFF. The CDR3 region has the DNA TGTGCCAGCACAGGGGCGAACACTGAAGCTTTCTTT.

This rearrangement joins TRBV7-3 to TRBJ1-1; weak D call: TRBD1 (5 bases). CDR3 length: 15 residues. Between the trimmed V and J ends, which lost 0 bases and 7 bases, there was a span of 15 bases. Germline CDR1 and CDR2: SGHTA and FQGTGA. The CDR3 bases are TGTGCCAGCAGCTTAACGTTCGACAGAACAGGTGAAGCTTTCTTT. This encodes CASSLTFDRTGEAFF. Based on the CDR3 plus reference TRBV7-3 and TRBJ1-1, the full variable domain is GAGVSQTPSNKVTEKGKYVELRCDPISGHTALYWYRQSLGQGPEFLIYFQGTGAADDSGLPNDRFFAVRPEGSVSTLKIQRTERGDSAVYLCASSLTFDRTGEAFFGQGTRLTVV.

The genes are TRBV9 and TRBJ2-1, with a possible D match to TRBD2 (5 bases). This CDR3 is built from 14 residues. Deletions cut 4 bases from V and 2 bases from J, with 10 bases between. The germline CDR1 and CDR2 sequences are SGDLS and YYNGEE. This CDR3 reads CASSQEATYNEQFF. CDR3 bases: TGTGCCAGCAGCCAGGAGGCTACCTACAATGAGCAGTTCTTC.

This CDR3 is CASSVGGVSTDTQYF. CDR3 nucleotide sequence: TGTGCCAGCAGCGTGGGCGGGGTTAGCACAGATACGCAGTATTTT. The chain recombines TRBV9 with TRBJ2-3, with D perhaps TRBD2 (6 bases). The germline gives CDR1 SGDLS, CDR2 YYNGEE. This CDR3 is 15 amino acids long. V was clipped by 2 bases and J by 0 bases, with 10 bases between them.

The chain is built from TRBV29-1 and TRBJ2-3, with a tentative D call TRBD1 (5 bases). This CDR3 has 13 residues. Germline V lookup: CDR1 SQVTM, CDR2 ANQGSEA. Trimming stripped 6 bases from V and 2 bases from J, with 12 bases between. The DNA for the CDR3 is TGCAGCGTCCAAAGACAGAACACAGATACGCAGTATTTT. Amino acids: CSVQRQNTDTQYF.

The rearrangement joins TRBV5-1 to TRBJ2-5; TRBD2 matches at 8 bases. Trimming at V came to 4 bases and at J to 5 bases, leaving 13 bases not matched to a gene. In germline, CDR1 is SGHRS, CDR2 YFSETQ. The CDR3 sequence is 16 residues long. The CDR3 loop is CASSPFRGGRPETQYF. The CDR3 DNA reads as TGCGCCAGCAGCCCCTTTCGCGGGGGGCGGCCGGAGACCCAGTACTTC.

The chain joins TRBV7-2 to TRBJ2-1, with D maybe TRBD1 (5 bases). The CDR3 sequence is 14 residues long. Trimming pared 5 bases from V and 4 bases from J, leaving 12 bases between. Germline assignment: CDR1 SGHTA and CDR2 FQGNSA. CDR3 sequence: CASSDSPGYNEQFF. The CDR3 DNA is TGTGCCAGCAGCGACTCACCAGGGTACAATGAGCAGTTCTTC.

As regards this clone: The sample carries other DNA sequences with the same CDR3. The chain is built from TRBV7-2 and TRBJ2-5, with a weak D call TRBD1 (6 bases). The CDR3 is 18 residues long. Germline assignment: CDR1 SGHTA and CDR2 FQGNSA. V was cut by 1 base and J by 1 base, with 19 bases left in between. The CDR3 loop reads CASSLVPPLRQVQETQYF. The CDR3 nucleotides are TGTGCCAGCAGCTTAGTCCCACCGTTGAGACAGGTCCAAGAGACCCAGTACTTC.

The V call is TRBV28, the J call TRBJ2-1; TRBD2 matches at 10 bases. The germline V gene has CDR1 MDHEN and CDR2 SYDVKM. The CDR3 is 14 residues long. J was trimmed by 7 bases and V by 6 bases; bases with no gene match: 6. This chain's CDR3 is CASRGLAGVNEQFF. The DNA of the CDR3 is TGTGCCAGCAGGGGGCTAGCGGGAGTTAATGAGCAGTTCTTC.

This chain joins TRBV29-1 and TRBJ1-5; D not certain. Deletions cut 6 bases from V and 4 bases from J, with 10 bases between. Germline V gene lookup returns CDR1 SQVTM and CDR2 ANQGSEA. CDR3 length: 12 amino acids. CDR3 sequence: CSVRAGNQPQHF. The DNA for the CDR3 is TGCAGCGTGAGGGCAGGAAATCAGCCCCAGCATTTT.

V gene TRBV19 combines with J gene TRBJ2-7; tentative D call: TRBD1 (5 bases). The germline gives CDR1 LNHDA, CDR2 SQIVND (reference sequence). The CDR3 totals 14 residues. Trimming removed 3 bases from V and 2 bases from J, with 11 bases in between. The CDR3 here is CASSIGKGPYEQYF. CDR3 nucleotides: TGTGCCAGTAGTATCGGAAAGGGGCCCTACGAGCAGTACTTC.

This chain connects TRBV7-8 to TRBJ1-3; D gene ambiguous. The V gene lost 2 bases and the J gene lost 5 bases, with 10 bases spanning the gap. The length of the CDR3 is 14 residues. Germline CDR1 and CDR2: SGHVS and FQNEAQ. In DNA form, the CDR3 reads TGTGCCAGCAGCTTAAGTGAGACAAGAAACACCATATATTTT. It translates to CASSLSETRNTIYF.